This TCR beta chain came from a study of OX40 agonist ivuxolimab in advanced cancers. Study-level information: An agonistic human IgG2 monoclonal antibody against OX40 (CD134) was given. A history of anti-PD-1, anti-PD-L1 or anti-CTLA-4 therapy was acceptable, and roughly 40% had some. Study outcomes and limitations: At 0.1 to 3.0 mg/kg, CD4+ and CD8+ blood T cells expanded clonally by week 6.

V was shortened by 8 bases and J by 2 bases, with 13 bases between the two germline ends. The length of the CDR3 is 13 residues. Germline lookup yields CDR1 MNHNY and CDR2 SVGAGI (reference sequence). The assay was immunoSEQ multiplex PCR, and TCRdb's table has in-frame clones only and misses some. The sample yields 75,000 to 90,000 clones, approximately 87% seen once. Turning to this clone: Antigen unknown.

Individuals having autoimmune disease history or systemic immunosuppression were not enrolled. This sample comprised CD4+ or CD8+ T cells sorted from blood, obtained in a trial of the OX40 agonist ivuxolimab. The chain recombines TRBV6-6 with TRBJ2-7; D unresolved. The clonotype comes from an adult with an advanced solid tumor such as melanoma, head and neck, liver or kidney cancer. Here the CDR3 reads CASVRDAAYEQYF. DNA for the CDR3: TGTGCCAGCGTAAGGGATGCGGCCTACGAGCAGTACTTC.